In this sample, the clone carrying this T cell receptor (beta chain) turned up a few times. The antigen is undetermined. The sample comes from a study of T-cell reconstitution after alpha-beta-depleted transplantation in children. In germline, CDR1 is MNHNS, CDR2 SASEGT. This CDR3 spans 15 amino acids. V dropped 6 bases and J dropped 8; count of bases not matched to a gene: 8. This sample's TCRbeta library carried unique molecular identifier barcodes. TCRdb re-analysed the PCR reads in MiXCR, keeping a single row per CDR3 protein. The sample includes about 1,000,000 distinct CDR3 sequences, about 29% of them seen just once. Study conclusions and caveats: Expanded graft clones numbering several hundred reportedly gave rise to alpha-beta T cells about two months after transplant. After one year, T-cell counts and TCRbeta diversity mostly came from new T cells. Surviving recipient T cells and thymic progenitors accounted for the high day-60 TCRbeta diversity observed in some patients.

The sample was PBMCs, mostly from graft donor cells, taken 360 days after TCRalphabeta/CD19-depleted stem cell transplant. The TCR sequence derives from a boy in the first two years of life who had a stem cell transplant for SCID, so the T cells may come from the graft donor. The V call is TRBV6-1, the J call TRBJ2-2, with 11 bases identical to TRBD2. The CDR3, as DNA: TGTGCCAGCAGCCTAGCGGGGGGTTTCCAAGGGGAGCTGTTTTTT. The encoded protein is CASSLAGGFQGELFF.